These 29 T cell receptor beta chains share one sample of origin, sequenced in a study of cytotoxic CD8 clonotypes in ibrutinib-treated CLL. Sequenced by immunoSEQ multiplex PCR; TCRdb stores in-frame clones only, minus some. The profile shows some 70,000 clones, 90% of them singletons. The sample was PBMCs, taken after 12 months of ibrutinib treatment. All receptors come from a human donor with chronic lymphocytic leukemia.

This clone was detected a few times. The V call is TRBV6-5, the J call TRBJ1-1; 9 bases map to TRBD1. V lost 2 bases, J lost 5 bases, and 0 bases stayed unmatched. The CDR3 extends over 13 amino acids. Germline CDR1 reads MNHEY; CDR2 reads SVGAGI. CDR3 coding DNA: TGTGCCAGCAGTTACGACAGGGGGACTGAAGCTTTCTTT. This gives the protein CASSYDRGTEAFF.

This clone was seen once. The chain uses TRBV6-1 and TRBJ2-1; TRBD2 matches at 9 bases. V shed 0 bases, J shed 4 bases, and the junction held 4 bases outside the gene matches. The CDR3 covers 16 residues. Germline lookup yields CDR1 MNHNS and CDR2 SASEGT. CDR3 residues: CASSEAWTSEYNEQFF. The DNA for the CDR3 is TGTGCCAGCAGTGAAGCTTGGACTAGCGAATACAATGAGCAGTTCTTC.

This chain connects TRBV9 to TRBJ1-2, with 7 bases matching TRBD1. Germline V CDR1 and CDR2: SGDLS, YYNGEE. The CDR3 extends over 19 amino acids. V was clipped by 6 bases and J by 0 bases; unmatched bases: 20. For the CDR3, the DNA is TGTGCCAGCACCCGTTCCGATCGAGGGTTTCAGGGGGCTAACTATGGCTACACCTTC. It encodes CASTRSDRGFQGANYGYTF.

The J gene is TRBJ2-7, the V gene TRBV15; 8 bases match TRBD2. J was trimmed by 2 bases and V by 1 base; bases with no gene match: 10. Germline V gene lookup returns CDR1 LNHNV and CDR2 YYDKDF (reference sequence). The CDR3 covers 17 residues. CDR3 coding DNA: TGTGCCACCAGCAGAGCTACTCCGGGACTAGGGGCCTACGAGCAGTACTTC. This gives the protein CATSRATPGLGAYEQYF.

The V call is TRBV5-1, the J call TRBJ1-2, with 7 nucleotides matching TRBD1. The ends lost 0 bases at V and 1 base at J; junction bases unmatched: 6. CDR1 is SGHRS, CDR2 YFSETQ, per germline. The CDR3 has 16 residues. The chain's CDR3 is CASSLGPGQFNYGYTF. The CDR3 region has the DNA TGCGCCAGCAGCTTGGGTCCGGGACAGTTTAACTATGGCTACACCTTC.

This clone was seen once. This chain uses TRBV19 with TRBJ2-5; 11 bases are shared with TRBD2. The CDR3 loop spans 17 amino acids. The germline V gene has CDR1 LNHDA and CDR2 SQIVND (reference sequence). J gave up 4 bases and V 6 bases, and 13 bases lay outside the gene matches. The CDR3 sequence: CASSLDFSGRARETQYF. CDR3 nucleotides: TGTGCCAGTAGCCTCGATTTTAGCGGGAGGGCGCGAGAGACCCAGTACTTC.

This clone has more than one count but fewer than ten. The CDR3 DNA is TGTGCCAGCAGCCAAGCCCAACAGTCGAATCAGCCCCAGCATTTT. Encoded protein: CASSQAQQSNQPQHF. The V gene is TRBV4-2, the J gene TRBJ1-5; D not resolved. The V end lost 1 base, the J end lost 4 bases, and 11 bases lay between the germline ends. The CDR3 loop spans 15 amino acids. CDR1 is LGHNA, CDR2 YNFKEQ, per germline.

This rearrangement joins TRBV19 to TRBJ2-1, with TRBD1 matching 12 bases. There are 16 residues in the CDR3. The germline gives CDR1 LNHDA, CDR2 SQIVND (reference sequence). V lost 2 bases to trimming and J lost 10 bases; unmatched junction nucleotides: 9. This CDR3 is CASSILGTGGSSEQFF. The CDR3 DNA reads as TGTGCCAGTAGTATACTCGGGACAGGGGGCTCATCGGAGCAGTTCTTC.

V and J are TRBV7-2 and TRBJ1-3; D unclear. The length of the CDR3 is 14 residues. V was trimmed by 5 bases and J by 2 bases, leaving 10 bases between them. Germline V gene data show CDR1 as SGHTA and CDR2 as FQGNSA. The CDR3 reads CASSPEPAGNTIYF. In nucleotides, the CDR3 is TGTGCCAGCAGCCCGGAACCTGCTGGAAACACCATATATTTT.

This clone was observed a single time. The rearrangement uses TRBV10-3 and TRBJ1-1; D not certain. The CDR3 consists of 11 residues. Trimming removed 8 bases from V and 5 bases from J, with 9 bases in between. CDR1 ENHRY and CDR2 SYGVKD come from the germline V gene. The CDR3 nucleotides are TGTGCCATCGGCCAGAGGACTGAAGCTTTCTTT. It is translated as CAIGQRTEAFF.

The gene calls are TRBV5-5 and TRBJ2-7, with D perhaps given as TRBD1 or TRBD2 (5 bases each). Germline values: CDR1 SGHKS, CDR2 YYEKEE (reference sequence). The CDR3 contains 15 residues. V gave up 4 bases and J gave up 1 base, with 15 bases separating them. The CDR3 protein is CASSPGTAFSYEQYF. Written as DNA, the CDR3 is TGTGCCAGCAGCCCCGGGACGGCATTTTCCTACGAGCAGTACTTC.

The chain has TRBV6-6 and TRBJ1-1; D call uncertain. This CDR3 has 15 residues. V lost 0 bases and J 1 base, leaving 9 bases between the germline ends. Germline loops: CDR1 MNHNY, CDR2 SVGAGI (reference sequence). In DNA, the CDR3 is TGTGCCAGCAGTTACTCAACTCAGGCGAACACTGAAGCTTTCTTT. It encodes CASSYSTQANTEAFF.

The rearrangement joins TRBV9 to TRBJ1-2; no definite D call. CDR1 and CDR2 (germline): SGDLS, YYNGEE. The CDR3 contains 11 residues. Trimming shortened V by 3 bases and J by 7 bases, and 7 bases separated the two germline ends. This CDR3 is CASSDMGGYTF. CDR3 sequence (DNA): TGTGCCAGCAGCGACATGGGTGGCTACACCTTC.

The V and J genes are TRBV9 and TRBJ1-2, with 10 bases that match TRBD1. After removal of 4 bases from V and 6 bases from J, the junction contained 15 bases not matched to a gene. This CDR3 has 17 residues. Germline V gene lookup returns CDR1 SGDLS and CDR2 YYNGEE. The CDR3 is CASSSLGTGAIWNGYTF. In DNA form, the CDR3 reads TGTGCCAGCAGCTCACTAGGGACAGGGGCGATTTGGAATGGCTACACCTTC.

The gene calls are TRBV27 and TRBJ2-7; D may be TRBD2 (5 bases). The length of the CDR3 is 15 residues. Trimming shortened V by 2 bases and J by 1 base, and 12 bases separated the two germline ends. Germline CDR1 is MNHEY and CDR2 is SMNVEV (reference sequence). CDR3 amino acids: CASSLERAASYEQYF. The CDR3 nucleotides are TGTGCCAGCAGTTTAGAGAGGGCGGCTTCCTACGAGCAGTACTTC.

The chain joins TRBV2 to TRBJ2-2; 11 bases line up with TRBD2. J gave up 6 bases and V 11 bases, and 11 bases lay outside the gene matches. This CDR3 spans 15 amino acids. From germline, CDR1 is SNHLY and CDR2 FYNNEI. DNA of the CDR3: TGTGCCGGCATAGGTAGCGGGAGGGCCCCCGGGGAGCTGTTTTTT. It codes for CAGIGSGRAPGELFF.

V is TRBV7-2 and J is TRBJ2-1; 11 nucleotides line up with TRBD2. This CDR3 comprises 14 residues. Per the germline V gene, CDR1 is SGHTA and CDR2 is FQGNSA. Trimming cost V 5 bases and J 15 bases; bases outside gene matches: 12. The CDR3 spells CASSGTSGLHRLFF. DNA of the CDR3: TGTGCCAGCAGCGGGACTAGCGGCCTGCACCGGCTGTTCTTC. Together with reference TRBV7-2 and TRBJ2-1, the CDR3 gives the full variable domain: GAGVSQSPSNKVTEKGKDVELRCDPISGHTALYWYRQSLGQGLEFLIYFQGNSAPDKSGLPSDRFSAERTGGSVSTLTIQRTQQEDSAVYLCASSGTSGLHRLFFGPGTRLTVL.

This clone was picked up a small number of times. This CDR3 is CASSEFLSYGYTF. CDR3 nucleotide sequence: TGTGCCAGCAGTGAATTCCTGAGCTATGGCTACACCTTC. V is TRBV2 and J is TRBJ1-2; no reliable D call. CDR1 SNHLY and CDR2 FYNNEI come from the germline V gene. The CDR3 covers 13 residues. V was pared by 2 bases and J by 4 bases, with 8 bases between.

The chain joins TRBV2 to TRBJ1-1, with D tentatively TRBD1 (5 bases). Looked up from germline, CDR1 is SNHLY and CDR2 is FYNNEI. The CDR3 is made up of 12 amino acids. Trimming pared 8 bases from V and 7 bases from J, leaving 14 bases between. For the CDR3, the DNA is TGTGCCAGCGGGGAATTCAGGGATGAAGCTTTCTTT. Protein product: CASGEFRDEAFF.

The gene calls are TRBV21-1 and TRBJ2-1; TRBD1, the table's D call, lacks a check against the DNA. TRBV21-1 is given as a pseudogene. The CDR3 is made up of 19 amino acids. The CDR3 is CASSKEGASFPRSYNEQFF. CDR3 sequence (DNA): TGTGCCAGCAGCAAAGAGGGGGCTAGTTTTCCCCGATCCTACAATGAGCAGTTCTTC.

This rearrangement joins TRBV10-3 to TRBJ2-3, with 8 bases that match TRBD2. The V gene end was trimmed by 4 bases and the J gene end by 0 bases; junction bases not matched to a gene: 6. The CDR3 runs to 16 residues. Germline CDR1 is ENHRY and CDR2 is SYGVKD. CDR3 coding DNA: TGTGCCATCAGTGGATCACTAGCGGAGAGCACAGATACGCAGTATTTT. Its protein is CAISGSLAESTDTQYF.

CDR3 amino acids: CASSVGRISGNTIYF. The CDR3 coding sequence is TGTGCCAGCAGCGTTGGACGGATCTCTGGAAACACCATATATTTT. This chain connects TRBV5-8 to TRBJ1-3, with D hard to call. Germline V gene sequence: CDR1 SGHTS, CDR2 YDEGEE. The V end was cut by 4 bases, the J end by 0 bases, with 11 bases between. The CDR3 consists of 15 residues.

As to this clone: This sample also contains other DNA sequences that code for the same CDR3. The chain recombines TRBV7-3 with TRBJ2-7; TRBD2 matches at 10 bases. CDR3 size: 13 residues. J was trimmed by 4 bases and V by 4 bases; bases with no gene match: 1. CDR1 is SGHTA and CDR2 is FQGTGA in the germline V gene. CDR3 nucleotides: TGTGCCAGCAGCTCTAGCGGGAGTTACGAGCAGTACTTC. This sequence encodes CASSSSGSYEQYF.

The genes are TRBV7-8 and TRBJ2-7; D remains ambiguous. Germline V gene data show CDR1 as SGHVS and CDR2 as FQNEAQ. This CDR3 is 13 amino acids long. Trimming stripped 5 bases from V and 5 bases from J, with 13 bases between. The CDR3 sequence is CASSLPRRDEQYF. The DNA of the CDR3 is TGTGCCAGCAGCCTACCTCGACGGGACGAGCAGTACTTC.

This chain links TRBV9 with TRBJ2-1; no reliable D call. Looked up from germline, CDR1 is SGDLS and CDR2 is YYNGEE. Between the trimmed V and J ends, which lost 0 bases and 0 bases, there was a span of 7 bases. The CDR3 is made up of 15 amino acids. As DNA, the CDR3 is TGTGCCAGCAGCGTAGCACAGTTCTCCTACAATGAGCAGTTCTTC. This translates into CASSVAQFSYNEQFF.

The V call is TRBV27, the J call TRBJ2-6, with D hard to call. V lost 3 bases, J lost 4 bases, and 7 bases lay in between. This CDR3 has 14 amino acids. Per the germline V gene, CDR1 is MNHEY and CDR2 is SMNVEV (reference sequence). CDR3 in amino acids: CASSLIYGANVLTF. CDR3 coding DNA: TGTGCCAGCAGTTTGATTTACGGGGCCAACGTCCTGACTTTC.

This chain joins TRBV9 and TRBJ2-7; D call uncertain. This CDR3 spans 14 amino acids. The germline V gene encodes CDR1 SGDLS and CDR2 YYNGEE. The germline V and J ends were trimmed by 3 bases and 4 bases, with 14 bases remaining between them. CDR3 nucleotides: TGTGCCAGCAGCGAAGGGTTAATGTCTTACGAGCAGTACTTC. Its protein product is CASSEGLMSYEQYF.

This clone was detected once. This chain uses TRBV6-6 with TRBJ1-1; D not certain. The length of the CDR3 is 15 residues. Trimming cost V 11 bases and J 5 bases, with 24 bases left between them. Germline assignment: CDR1 MNHNY and CDR2 SVGAGI (reference sequence). The CDR3 DNA follows: TGTGCCTCCCAAGGAACGTCCCTAGGTCGGACTGAAGCTTTCTTT. It yields the protein CASQGTSLGRTEAFF.

The rearrangement links TRBV30 to TRBJ2-7; maybe TRBD2 (6 bases). The CDR3 contains 18 residues. Trimming pared 4 bases from V and 1 base from J, leaving 26 bases between. Germline values: CDR1 GTSNPN, CDR2 SVGIG (reference sequence). The CDR3 DNA follows: TGTGCCTGGATGGGACGAGTCGGGAGTGTTTATAATTCCTACGAGCAGTACTTC. Its translation: CAWMGRVGSVYNSYEQYF.